The 25 T cell receptor beta chains listed next were all sequenced from one sample in a study of identical twins. TCRdb re-derived calls from the 5' RACE reads in MiXCR, one entry per CDR3 protein. The sample consists of hundreds of thousands of distinct CDR3 sequences, around 21% of them appearing once. The data were also submitted as part of a second study, on T cells expressing NK-cell markers.

What was sequenced was PBMCs. The receptors were gathered from a woman aged 18-29 years in good health.

The table lists this clonotype with a few counts. This chain joins TRBV29-1 and TRBJ2-2; possibly TRBD2 for D (6 bases). V lost 6 bases, J lost 6 bases, and 14 bases lay in between. Germline V lookup: CDR1 SQVTM, CDR2 ANQGSEA. The CDR3 has 13 amino acids. The CDR3 DNA follows: TGCAGCGTCGGAACCAGGGAGGCCGGGGAGCTGTTTTTT. This translates into CSVGTREAGELFF.

This clonotype occurred many times. J is TRBJ1-2 and V is TRBV18; D is ambiguous. The ends were cut back, 2 bases at V and 3 bases at J, with 13 bases in the middle. This CDR3 contains 15 residues. Germline V gene data show CDR1 as KGHSH and CDR2 as LQKENI. CDR3 region: CASSPYGLADYGYTF. CDR3 coding DNA: TGTGCCAGCTCACCATACGGCCTCGCCGACTATGGCTACACCTTC.

The V and J genes are TRBV7-2 and TRBJ2-7, with 12 positions matching TRBD1. V gave up 1 base and J gave up 7 bases; unmatched junction bases: 8. CDR1 SGHTA and CDR2 FQGNSA come from the germline V gene. This CDR3 comprises 16 residues. For the CDR3, the DNA is TGTGCCAGCAGCTTAGGGGGGACAGGGGGCTTTCGGGAGCAGTACTTC. Translation gives CASSLGGTGGFREQYF.

About this clonotype: A much larger clone differs from this one at a single base, so this may be a read error. This CDR3 reads CATSDKGQPQHF. The CDR3 bases are TGTGCCACCAGTGATAAGGGTCAGCCCCAGCATTTT. This chain links TRBV24-1 with TRBJ1-5; D not certain. The CDR3 is made up of 12 amino acids. The germline V gene encodes CDR1 KGHDR and CDR2 SFDVKD. V lost 3 bases to trimming and J lost 6 bases, with 5 bases between them.

This clonotype has a handful of counts. The chain is built from TRBV6-1 and TRBJ2-7, with D possibly being TRBD2 (6 bases). V lost 6 bases, J lost 2 bases, and 17 bases lay in between. There are 15 residues in the CDR3. Germline-derived CDR1 and CDR2 are MNHNS and SASEGT. CDR3 region: CASRRRSGQTYEQYF. The DNA of the CDR3 is TGTGCCAGCAGACGAAGGAGCGGGCAAACCTACGAGCAGTACTTC.

The CDR3 DNA reads as TGCAGTGCTAGTTTAGGGATGGAACAGCCCCAGCATTTT. Its translation: CSASLGMEQPQHF. The chain is built from TRBV20-1 and TRBJ1-5; D not certain. V lost 3 bases, J lost 7 bases, and 13 bases lay in between. The CDR3 length is 13 residues. The V gene's germline CDR1 is DFQATT and CDR2 SNEGSKA (reference sequence).

The rearrangement uses TRBV7-6 and TRBJ2-4, with TRBD2 identical over 8 bases. Trimming at V came to 1 base and at J to 8 bases, leaving 10 bases not matched to a gene. The CDR3 sequence is 16 residues long. Germline CDR1 is SGHVS and CDR2 is FNYEAQ. The chain's CDR3 is CASSLEYAGLGDIQYF. CDR3 DNA: TGTGCCAGCAGCTTAGAATATGCGGGACTAGGGGACATTCAGTACTTC.

At least ten counts were recorded for this clonotype. The chain employs TRBV20-1 and TRBJ2-3; 10 nucleotides match TRBD2. CDR1 and CDR2 (germline): DFQATT, SNEGSKA (reference sequence). The V segment lost 3 bases and the J segment 2 bases; nucleotides outside the gene matches: 5. The CDR3 has 15 amino acids. CDR3 residues: CSASRLAGDTDTQYF. CDR3 in DNA: TGCAGTGCTAGTAGGCTAGCGGGGGACACAGATACGCAGTATTTT.

This clonotype was counted between two and nine times. The V call is TRBV20-1, the J call TRBJ2-7, with a tentative D call TRBD2 (5 bases). This CDR3 is built from 14 residues. Trimming left V 2 bases short and J 3 bases short, with 14 bases between. Germline loops: CDR1 DFQATT, CDR2 SNEGSKA (reference sequence). CDR3 sequence (DNA): TGCAGTGCTAGACGGGCGAGGGCACACTACGAGCAGTACTTC. Translated, it gives CSARRARAHYEQYF.

In its sample, this clonotype was seen a few times. The J gene is TRBJ2-1, the V gene TRBV20-1, with a weak D call TRBD1 (5 bases). Germline V lookup: CDR1 DFQATT, CDR2 SNEGSKA (reference sequence). V shed 3 bases and J shed 5 bases, with 14 bases lying between them. The CDR3 totals 14 residues. CDR3 coding DNA: TGCAGTGCTAGCAACAGGATCCAAAACAATGAGCAGTTCTTC. Its translation: CSASNRIQNNEQFF.

V usage is TRBV5-6 and J usage is TRBJ2-7; D uncertain. This CDR3 comprises 13 residues. V lost 0 bases, J lost 5 bases, and 9 bases lay in between. Germline lookup yields CDR1 SGHDT and CDR2 YYEEEE. CDR3 nucleotides: TGTGCCAGCAGCTTGGGAGTTTCCGACGAGCAGTACTTC. This codes for CASSLGVSDEQYF.

The chain is built from TRBV5-1 and TRBJ2-2, with D tentatively TRBD1 (5 bases). V was pared by 3 bases and J by 2 bases, with 8 bases between. The germline V gene has CDR1 SGHRS and CDR2 YFSETQ. The CDR3 has 14 amino acids. DNA for the CDR3: TGCGCCAGCAGCTATACAGGAAACACCGGGGAGCTGTTTTTT. It is translated as CASSYTGNTGELFF.

This clonotype turned up a few times. This chain uses TRBV18 with TRBJ2-7; tentatively, D is TRBD1 (6 bases). The CDR3 spans 14 residues. V was shortened by 1 base and J by 3 bases, with 10 bases between the two germline ends. Germline CDR1 KGHSH, CDR2 LQKENI. The CDR3 loop is CASSPRQAHYEQYF. The CDR3 nucleotides are TGTGCCAGCTCACCACGACAGGCCCACTACGAGCAGTACTTC.

This clonotype occurred a few times. The chain carries TRBV5-1 and TRBJ2-7; 13 bases are a match to TRBD2. Trimming took 0 bases from V and 13 from J; bases not matched to a gene: 16. CDR1 is SGHRS and CDR2 is YFSETQ in the germline V gene. The CDR3 is 17 amino acids. This CDR3 reads CASSLVGSSVTSGRSYF. DNA for the CDR3: TGCGCCAGCAGCTTGGTGGGCAGCTCCGTGACTAGCGGGAGGAGTTACTTC.

This clonotype was picked up a small number of times. This chain uses TRBV5-5 with TRBJ2-4, with 9 bases lining up with TRBD2. V dropped 4 bases and J dropped 9; count of bases not matched to a gene: 2. CDR3 length equals 12 residues. Per germline, CDR1 SGHKS and CDR2 YYEKEE (reference sequence). The CDR3 DNA is TGTGCCAGCAGCGCGGGGGGGGTCATTCAGTACTTC. This gives the protein CASSAGGVIQYF.

There are many counts of this clonotype. This chain links TRBV12-3 or TRBV12-4 with TRBJ1-2; D call uncertain. This CDR3 is built from 12 residues. V lost 7 bases and J lost 8, with 14 bases in between. The CDR3 nucleotides read TGTGCCAGCACCCCCAGGTCGGGAGGCTACACCTTC. Amino acids: CASTPRSGGYTF.

This chain uses TRBV6-1 with TRBJ2-7, with D perhaps TRBD1 (5 bases). CDR1 is MNHNS, CDR2 SASEGT, per germline. V lost 5 bases and J lost 4, with 18 bases in between. The CDR3 loop spans 15 amino acids. DNA for the CDR3: TGTGCCAGCAGTCAAACCTCGGGCAGGGCGTACGAGCAGTACTTC. Protein product: CASSQTSGRAYEQYF.

This chain joins TRBV4-1 and TRBJ2-7, with D perhaps TRBD1 (5 bases). This CDR3 has 17 residues. Germline CDR1 MGHRA, CDR2 YSYEKL. Trimming removed 1 base from V and 2 bases from J, with 18 bases in between. CDR3 nucleotide sequence: TGCGCCAGCAGCCAAGCCTGGGGCAGGGCGGCCACCTACGAGCAGTACTTC. Protein sequence: CASSQAWGRAATYEQYF.

This chain connects TRBV7-2 to TRBJ2-3, with TRBD2 identical over 11 bases. Trimming removed 4 bases from V and 2 bases from J; junction bases left unmatched: 2. The germline gives CDR1 SGHTA, CDR2 FQGNSA. The CDR3 has 15 residues. CDR3 bases: TGTGCCAGCAGCTATAGCGGGGGGGACACAGATACGCAGTATTTT. Its translation: CASSYSGGDTDTQYF.

This clonotype showed up many times. The chain links TRBV28 to TRBJ1-1; TRBD1 might be the D (5 bases). Between the trimmed V and J ends, which lost 10 bases and 10 bases, there was a span of 22 bases. The CDR3 is 13 residues long. Germline V gives CDR1 MDHEN, CDR2 SYDVKM. CDR3 loop: CATLDSTAGRAFF. The CDR3 DNA reads as TGTGCCACTCTAGACTCGACGGCAGGGAGAGCTTTCTTT.

V gene TRBV11-3 combines with J gene TRBJ2-3; D is perhaps TRBD2 (5 bases). Germline loops: CDR1 SGHNT, CDR2 YENEEA. This CDR3 spans 14 amino acids. Trimming took 1 base from V and 4 from J, leaving 9 bases between them. CDR3 residues: CASSLVRESDTQYF. DNA for the CDR3: TGTGCCAGCAGCTTAGTGAGGGAGTCAGATACGCAGTATTTT.

This clonotype came up many times. The CDR3 is CASALDYGYTF. As DNA, the CDR3 is TGTGCCAGCGCCTTGGACTATGGCTACACCTTC. The J gene is TRBJ1-2, the V gene TRBV12-3 or TRBV12-4; D call uncertain. With 8 bases removed from V and 3 bases from J, the gap between germline ends came to 7 bases. The CDR3 sequence is 11 residues long.

The chain is built from TRBV20-1 and TRBJ2-1; no clear D. The CDR3 spans 11 residues. Germline CDR1 and CDR2: DFQATT and SNEGSKA (reference sequence). V was pared by 3 bases and J by 10 bases, with 10 bases between. CDR3 protein: CSASDIIEQFF. The CDR3 DNA is TGCAGTGCTAGTGATATTATAGAGCAGTTCTTC.

V usage is TRBV10-3 and J usage is TRBJ2-3; D not resolved. The germline V and J ends were trimmed by 10 bases and 1 base, with 12 bases remaining between them. Germline-derived CDR1 and CDR2 are ENHRY and SYGVKD. The CDR3 length is 13 residues. In DNA form, the CDR3 reads TGTGCCACAAATCAGGACGGCACAGATACGCAGTATTTT. It codes for CATNQDGTDTQYF.

The chain is built from TRBV6-4 and TRBJ1-5, with D uncertain. This CDR3 spans 13 amino acids. V was cut by 4 bases and J by 6 bases, with 10 bases left in between. Germline V gene lookup returns CDR1 MRHNA and CDR2 SNTAGT. The CDR3 spells CASSGGRGQPQHF. The DNA for the CDR3 is TGTGCCAGCAGTGGAGGGAGAGGTCAGCCCCAGCATTTT.